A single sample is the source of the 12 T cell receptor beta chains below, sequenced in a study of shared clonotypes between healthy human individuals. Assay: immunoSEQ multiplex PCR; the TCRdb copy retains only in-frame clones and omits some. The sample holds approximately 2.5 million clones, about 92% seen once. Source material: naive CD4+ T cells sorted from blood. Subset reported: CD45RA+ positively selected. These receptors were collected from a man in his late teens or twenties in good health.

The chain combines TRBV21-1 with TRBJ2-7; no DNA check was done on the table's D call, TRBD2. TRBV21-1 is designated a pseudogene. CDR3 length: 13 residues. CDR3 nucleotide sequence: TGTGCCTACCTGGAGCGGGGCCCCTACGAGCAGTACTTC. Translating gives CAYLERGPYEQYF.

DNA of the CDR3: TGTGCCAGCAGAGGGACAGGGGGCCAGCCCCAGCATTTT. This sequence encodes CASRGTGGQPQHF. The chain employs TRBV5-8 and TRBJ1-5; TRBD1 aligns across 12 bases. Looked up from germline, CDR1 is SGHTS and CDR2 is YDEGEE. V shed 5 bases and J 7 bases; nucleotides not matched to a gene: 1. The CDR3 is made up of 13 amino acids.

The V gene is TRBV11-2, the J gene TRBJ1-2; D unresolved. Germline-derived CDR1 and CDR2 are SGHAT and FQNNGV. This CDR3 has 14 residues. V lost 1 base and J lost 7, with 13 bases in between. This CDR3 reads CASSLVSGEGGYTF. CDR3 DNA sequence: TGTGCCAGCAGCTTAGTGTCCGGGGAAGGTGGCTACACCTTC.

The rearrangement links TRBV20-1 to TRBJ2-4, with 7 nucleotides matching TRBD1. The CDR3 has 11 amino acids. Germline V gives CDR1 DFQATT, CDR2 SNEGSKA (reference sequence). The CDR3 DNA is TGCGGGACAGTTGGCAAAAACATTCAGTACTTC. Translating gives CGTVGKNIQYF.

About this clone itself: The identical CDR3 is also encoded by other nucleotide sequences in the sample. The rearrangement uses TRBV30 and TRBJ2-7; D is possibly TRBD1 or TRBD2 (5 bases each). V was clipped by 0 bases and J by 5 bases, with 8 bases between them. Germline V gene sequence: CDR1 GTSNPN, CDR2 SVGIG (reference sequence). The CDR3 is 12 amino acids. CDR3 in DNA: TGTGCCTGGAGTGTACTAGGGGACGAGCAGTACTTC. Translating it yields CAWSVLGDEQYF.

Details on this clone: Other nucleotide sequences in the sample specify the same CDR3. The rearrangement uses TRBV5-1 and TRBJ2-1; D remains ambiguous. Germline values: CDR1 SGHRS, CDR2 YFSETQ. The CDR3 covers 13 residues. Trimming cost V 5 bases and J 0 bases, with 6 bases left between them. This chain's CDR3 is CASSLSSYNEQFF. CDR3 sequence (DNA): TGCGCCAGCAGTCTCAGCTCCTACAATGAGCAGTTCTTC.

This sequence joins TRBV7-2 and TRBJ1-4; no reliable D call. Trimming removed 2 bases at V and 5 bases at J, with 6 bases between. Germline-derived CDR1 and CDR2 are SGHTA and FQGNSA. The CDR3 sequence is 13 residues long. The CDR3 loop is CASSLYRNEKLFF. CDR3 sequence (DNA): TGTGCCAGCAGCTTATATCGAAATGAAAAACTGTTTTTT.

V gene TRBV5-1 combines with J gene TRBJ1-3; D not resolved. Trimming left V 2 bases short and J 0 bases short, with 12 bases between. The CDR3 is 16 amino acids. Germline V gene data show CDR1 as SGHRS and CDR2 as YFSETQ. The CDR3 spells CASSLGGSHSGNTIYF. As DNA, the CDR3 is TGCGCCAGCAGCTTAGGCGGATCACACTCTGGAAACACCATATATTTT.

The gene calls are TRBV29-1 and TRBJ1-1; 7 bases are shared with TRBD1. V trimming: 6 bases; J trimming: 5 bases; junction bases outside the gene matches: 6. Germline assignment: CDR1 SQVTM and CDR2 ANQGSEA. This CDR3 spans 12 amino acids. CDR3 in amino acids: CSVGTGETEAFF. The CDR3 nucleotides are TGCAGCGTCGGAACAGGGGAAACTGAAGCTTTCTTT.

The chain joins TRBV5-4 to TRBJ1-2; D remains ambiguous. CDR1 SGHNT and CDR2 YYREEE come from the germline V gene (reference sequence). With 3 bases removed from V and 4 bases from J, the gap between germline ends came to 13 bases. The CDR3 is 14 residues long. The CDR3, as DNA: TGTGCCAGCAGCTCCTCGAGGGATTTCTATGGCTACACCTTC. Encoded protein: CASSSSRDFYGYTF.

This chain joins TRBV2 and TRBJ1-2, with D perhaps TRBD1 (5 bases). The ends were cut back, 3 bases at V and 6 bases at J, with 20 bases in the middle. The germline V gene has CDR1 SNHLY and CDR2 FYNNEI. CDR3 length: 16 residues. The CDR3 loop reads CASSDRPRGENHGYTF. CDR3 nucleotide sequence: TGTGCCAGCAGTGATCGACCCCGAGGGGAAAATCATGGCTACACCTTC.

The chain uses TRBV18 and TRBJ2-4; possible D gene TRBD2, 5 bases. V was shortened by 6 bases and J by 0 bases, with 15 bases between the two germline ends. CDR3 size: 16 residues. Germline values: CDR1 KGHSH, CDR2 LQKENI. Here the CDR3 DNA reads TGTGCCAGCTCGAAGGCAGGAGGTTTAGCCAAAAACATTCAGTACTTC. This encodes CASSKAGGLAKNIQYF.